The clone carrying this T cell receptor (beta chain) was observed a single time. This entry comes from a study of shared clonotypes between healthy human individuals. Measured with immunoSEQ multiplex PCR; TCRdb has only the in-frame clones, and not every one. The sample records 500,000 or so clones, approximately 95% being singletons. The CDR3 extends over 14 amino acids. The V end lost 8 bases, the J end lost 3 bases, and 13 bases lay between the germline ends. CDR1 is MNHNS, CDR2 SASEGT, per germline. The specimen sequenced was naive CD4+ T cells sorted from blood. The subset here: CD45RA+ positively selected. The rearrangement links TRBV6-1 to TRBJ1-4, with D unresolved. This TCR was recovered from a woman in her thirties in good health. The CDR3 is CASRVDPANEKLFF. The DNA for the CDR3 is TGTGCCAGCCGCGTCGACCCGGCTAATGAAAAACTGTTTTTT.